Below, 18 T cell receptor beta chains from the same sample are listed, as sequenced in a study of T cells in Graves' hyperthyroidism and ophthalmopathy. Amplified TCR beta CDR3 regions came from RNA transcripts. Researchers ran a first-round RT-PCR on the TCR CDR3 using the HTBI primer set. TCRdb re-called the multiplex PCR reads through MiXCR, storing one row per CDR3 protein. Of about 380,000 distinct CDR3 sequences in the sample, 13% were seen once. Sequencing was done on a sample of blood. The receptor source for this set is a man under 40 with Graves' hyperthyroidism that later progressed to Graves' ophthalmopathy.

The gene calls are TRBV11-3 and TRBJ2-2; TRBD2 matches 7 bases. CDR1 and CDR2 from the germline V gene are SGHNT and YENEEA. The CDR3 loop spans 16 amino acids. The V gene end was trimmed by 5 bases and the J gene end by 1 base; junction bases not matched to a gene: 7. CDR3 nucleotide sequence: TGTGCCAGCAGCCTCCGTGGCGGGGGGAACACCGGGGAGCTGTTTTTT. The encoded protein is CASSLRGGGNTGELFF. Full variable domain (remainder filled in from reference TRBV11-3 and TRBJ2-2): EAGVVQSPRYKIIEKKQPVAFWCNPISGHNTLYWYLQNLGQGPELLIRYENEEAVDDSQLPKDRFSAERLKGVDSTLKIQPAELGDSAVYLCASSLRGGGNTGELFFGEGSRLTVL.

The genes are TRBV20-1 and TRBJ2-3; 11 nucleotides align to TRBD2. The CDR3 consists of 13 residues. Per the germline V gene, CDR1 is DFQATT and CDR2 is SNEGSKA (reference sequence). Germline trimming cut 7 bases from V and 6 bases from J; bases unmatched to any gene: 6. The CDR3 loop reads CSGQLAGADTQYF. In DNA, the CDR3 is TGCAGTGGGCAACTAGCGGGGGCTGATACGCAGTATTTT.

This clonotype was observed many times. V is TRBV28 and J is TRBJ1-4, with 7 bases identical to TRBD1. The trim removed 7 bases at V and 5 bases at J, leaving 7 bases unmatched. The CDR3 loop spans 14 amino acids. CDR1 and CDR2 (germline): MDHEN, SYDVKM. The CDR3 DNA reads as TGTGCCAGCACCCAAGGGGGCGCGAATGAAAAACTGTTTTTT. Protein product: CASTQGGANEKLFF.

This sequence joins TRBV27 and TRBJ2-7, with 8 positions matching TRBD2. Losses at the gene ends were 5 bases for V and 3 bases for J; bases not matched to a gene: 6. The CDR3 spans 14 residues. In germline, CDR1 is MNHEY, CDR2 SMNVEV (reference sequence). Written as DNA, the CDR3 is TGTGCCAGCAGTCCGGGGACTAGAGGCTACGAGCAGTACTTC. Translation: CASSPGTRGYEQYF.

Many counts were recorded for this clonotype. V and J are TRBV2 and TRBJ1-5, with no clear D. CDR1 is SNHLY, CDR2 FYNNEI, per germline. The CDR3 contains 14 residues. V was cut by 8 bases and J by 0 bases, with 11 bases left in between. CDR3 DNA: TGTGCCAGCTGCAACCGGGATAGCAATCAGCCCCAGCATTTT. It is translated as CASCNRDSNQPQHF.

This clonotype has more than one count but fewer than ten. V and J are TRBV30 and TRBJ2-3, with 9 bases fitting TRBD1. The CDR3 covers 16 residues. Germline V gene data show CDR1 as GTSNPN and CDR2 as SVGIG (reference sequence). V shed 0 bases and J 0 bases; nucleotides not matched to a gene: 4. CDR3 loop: CAWSVGTGFSTDTQYF. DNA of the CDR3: TGTGCCTGGAGTGTAGGGACAGGGTTTAGCACAGATACGCAGTATTTT.

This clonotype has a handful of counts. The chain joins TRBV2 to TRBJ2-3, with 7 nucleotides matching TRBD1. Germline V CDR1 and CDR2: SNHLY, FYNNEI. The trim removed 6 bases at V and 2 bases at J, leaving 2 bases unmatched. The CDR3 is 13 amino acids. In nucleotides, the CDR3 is TGTGCCAGCAGACAGGGGCCCACAGATACGCAGTATTTT. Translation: CASRQGPTDTQYF.

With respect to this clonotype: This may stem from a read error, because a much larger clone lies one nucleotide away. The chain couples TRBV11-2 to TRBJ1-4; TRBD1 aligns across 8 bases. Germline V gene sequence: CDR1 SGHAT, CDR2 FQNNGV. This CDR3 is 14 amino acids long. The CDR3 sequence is CAGRRQGMGEKLFF. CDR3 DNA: TGTGCCGGCAGAAGACAGGGGATGGGTGAAAAACTGTTTTTT.

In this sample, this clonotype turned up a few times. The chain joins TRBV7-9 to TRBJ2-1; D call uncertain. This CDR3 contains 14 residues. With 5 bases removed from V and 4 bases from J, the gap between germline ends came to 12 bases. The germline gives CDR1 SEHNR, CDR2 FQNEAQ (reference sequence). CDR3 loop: CASSPTYSYNEQFF. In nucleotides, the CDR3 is TGTGCCAGCAGCCCAACGTACAGTTACAATGAGCAGTTCTTC.

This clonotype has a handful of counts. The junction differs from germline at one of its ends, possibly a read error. The CDR3 region is CASSPRGRRVANTRELFF. For the CDR3, the DNA is TGCGCCAGCAGCCCTCGTGGCAGACGGGTGGCGAACACCAGGGAGCTGTTTTTT. This chain connects TRBV4-1 to TRBJ2-2; D ambiguous. CDR1 and CDR2 (germline): MGHRA, YSYEKL. This CDR3 is built from 18 residues.

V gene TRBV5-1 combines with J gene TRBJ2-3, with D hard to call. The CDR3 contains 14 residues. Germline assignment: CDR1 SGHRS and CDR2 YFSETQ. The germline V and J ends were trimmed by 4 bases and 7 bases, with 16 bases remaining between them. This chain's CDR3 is CASSPPGPRNTQYF. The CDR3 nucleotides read TGCGCCAGCAGCCCGCCGGGCCCACGGAATACGCAGTATTTT.

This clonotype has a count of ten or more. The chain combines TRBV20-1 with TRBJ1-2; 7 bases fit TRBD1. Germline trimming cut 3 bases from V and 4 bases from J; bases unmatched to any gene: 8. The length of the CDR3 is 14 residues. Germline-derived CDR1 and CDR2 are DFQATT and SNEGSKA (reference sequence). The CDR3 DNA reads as TGCAGTGCTAGTCAACGACAGGGTGGCTATGGCTACACCTTC. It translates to CSASQRQGGYGYTF.

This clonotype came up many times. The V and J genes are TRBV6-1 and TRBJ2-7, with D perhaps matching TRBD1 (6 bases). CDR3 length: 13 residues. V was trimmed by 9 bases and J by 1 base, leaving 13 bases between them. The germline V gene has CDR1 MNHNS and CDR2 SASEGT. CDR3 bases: TGTGCCAGTGGTCCGGGACAATCCTACGAGCAGTACTTC. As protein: CASGPGQSYEQYF.

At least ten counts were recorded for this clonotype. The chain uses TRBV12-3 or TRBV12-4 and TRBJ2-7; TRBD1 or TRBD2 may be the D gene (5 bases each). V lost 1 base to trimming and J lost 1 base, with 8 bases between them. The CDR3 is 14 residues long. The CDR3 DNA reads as TGTGCCAGCAGTTTAGGGGACGGTTCCTACGAGCAGTACTTC. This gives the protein CASSLGDGSYEQYF.

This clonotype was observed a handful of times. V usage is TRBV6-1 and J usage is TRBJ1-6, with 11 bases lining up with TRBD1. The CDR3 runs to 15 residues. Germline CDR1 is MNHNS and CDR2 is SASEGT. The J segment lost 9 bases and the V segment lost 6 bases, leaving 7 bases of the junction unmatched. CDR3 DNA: TGTGCCAGCAGACCTCCGGGACAGGGGGGTTCACCCCTCCACTTT. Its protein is CASRPPGQGGSPLHF.

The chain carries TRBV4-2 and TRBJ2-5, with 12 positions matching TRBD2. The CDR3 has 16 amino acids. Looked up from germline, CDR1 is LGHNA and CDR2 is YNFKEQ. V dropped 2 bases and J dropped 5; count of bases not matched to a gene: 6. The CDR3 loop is CASSQTSGGFGETQYF. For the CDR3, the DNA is TGTGCCAGCAGCCAAACTAGCGGGGGGTTTGGGGAGACCCAGTACTTC.

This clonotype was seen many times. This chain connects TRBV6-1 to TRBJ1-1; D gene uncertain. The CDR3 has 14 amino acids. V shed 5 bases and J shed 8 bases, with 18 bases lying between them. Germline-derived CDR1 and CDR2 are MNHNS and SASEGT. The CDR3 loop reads CASSQSTRGVEAFF. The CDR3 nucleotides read TGTGCCAGCAGTCAATCGACTCGTGGGGTAGAAGCTTTCTTT.

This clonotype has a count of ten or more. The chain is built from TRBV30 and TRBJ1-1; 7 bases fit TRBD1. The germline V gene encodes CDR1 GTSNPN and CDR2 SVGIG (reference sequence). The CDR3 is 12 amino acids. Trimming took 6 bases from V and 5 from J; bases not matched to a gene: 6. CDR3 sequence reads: CACRQGSTEAFF. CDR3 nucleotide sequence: TGTGCCTGTCGACAGGGTTCAACTGAAGCTTTCTTT. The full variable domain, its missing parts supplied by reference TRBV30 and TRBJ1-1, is SQTIHQWPATLVQPVGSPLSLECTVEGTSNPNLYWYRQAAGRGLQLLFYSVGIGQISSEVPQNLSASRPQDRQFILSSKKLLLSDSGFYLCACRQGSTEAFFGQGTRLTVV.